The 10 T cell receptor beta chains listed next were all sequenced from one sample in a study of identical twins. Using its own MiXCR run on the 5' RACE reads, TCRdb lists one record per CDR3 protein. The top ten hold about 1.5% of the sample, which has 550,000 to 800,000 distinct CDR3 sequences, around 7.5% seen once. The sample was also linked to a second study, of yellow fever vaccine responses in identical twins.

The sequencing sample was made of PBMCs. The receptors derive from a woman younger than 35 in good health.

This clonotype was detected ten times or more. The CDR3 DNA sequence: TGTGCCATCGGCGCAGGGGGCGGCGGCACCGGGGAGCTGTTTTTT. Its translation: CAIGAGGGGTGELFF. The chain joins TRBV10-3 to TRBJ2-2, with TRBD1 matching 8 bases. Looked up from germline, CDR1 is ENHRY and CDR2 is SYGVKD. The CDR3 extends over 15 amino acids. V was clipped by 8 bases and J by 4 bases; unmatched bases: 9.

This chain connects TRBV6-5 to TRBJ1-1, with D maybe TRBD1 (5 bases). The CDR3 covers 14 residues. The germline V gene has CDR1 MNHEY and CDR2 SVGAGI. Trimming stripped 3 bases from V and 0 bases from J, with 8 bases between. CDR3 residues: CASSYDRMNTEAFF. The CDR3 DNA follows: TGTGCCAGCAGTTATGACAGAATGAACACTGAAGCTTTCTTT.

About this clonotype: The junction shows a germline mismatch at one end, possibly a read error. The rearrangement joins TRBV28 to TRBJ2-6, with 11 bases matching TRBD2. Germline V gives CDR1 MDHEN, CDR2 SYDVKM. The CDR3 is 20 residues long. The CDR3 bases are TGTGCCAGCAGCTCAAAGTACCTAGCGGGGGGAAGCTCTGGGGCCAACATCCTGACTTTC. Protein product: CASSSKYLAGGSSGANILTF.

This clonotype was seen at least ten times. The genes are TRBV12-3 or TRBV12-4 and TRBJ1-6; 10 bases are a match to TRBD1. The CDR3 length is 13 residues. Trimming took 4 bases from V and 9 from J; bases not matched to a gene: 0. The CDR3 sequence is CASSWDRGSPLHF. In DNA, the CDR3 is TGTGCCAGCAGTTGGGACAGGGGTTCACCCCTCCACTTT.

This clonotype was recorded at least ten times. V gene TRBV24-1 combines with J gene TRBJ2-1, with TRBD1 as a possible D gene (5 bases). There are 17 residues in the CDR3. Germline loops: CDR1 KGHDR, CDR2 SFDVKD. V dropped 3 bases and J dropped 0 bases, with 14 bases sitting between them. The CDR3 sequence: CATSDVRGISSYNEQFF. As DNA, the CDR3 is TGTGCCACCAGTGATGTAAGGGGAATTAGCTCCTACAATGAGCAGTTCTTC.

The gene calls are TRBV12-3 or TRBV12-4 and TRBJ2-7; 7 nucleotides align to TRBD1. CDR3 length equals 14 residues. V shed 5 bases, J shed 2 bases, and the junction held 6 bases outside the gene matches. The CDR3 DNA follows: TGTGCCAGCAGTAAACAGGGGAGACCCTACGAGCAGTACGTC. This sequence encodes CASSKQGRPYEQYV.

This clonotype was seen repeatedly, ten times or more. The J gene is TRBJ2-3, the V gene TRBV4-1, with 8 bases that match TRBD1. With 6 bases clipped from V and 0 bases from J, the junction kept 8 bases outside the gene matches. The CDR3 totals 16 residues. CDR1 and CDR2 (germline): MGHRA, YSYEKL. CDR3 coding DNA: TGCGCCAGCAGTCGGTCCGGACAGGGTAGCACAGATACGCAGTATTTT. Amino acid sequence: CASSRSGQGSTDTQYF.

This clonotype was found a few times. CDR3 in amino acids: CASRNDAAGTGTDTQYF. Here the CDR3 DNA reads TGTGCCAGCAGGAACGACGCGGCGGGGACGGGCACAGATACGCAGTATTTT. V usage is TRBV12-3 or TRBV12-4 and J usage is TRBJ2-3; D is perhaps TRBD2 (6 bases). The CDR3 covers 17 residues. Deletions cut 6 bases from V and 1 base from J, with 20 bases between.

The chain has TRBV27 and TRBJ1-6; the D gene is possibly TRBD1 (6 bases). This CDR3 is 15 amino acids long. Trimming removed 3 bases at V and 9 bases at J, with 15 bases between. From germline, CDR1 is MNHEY and CDR2 SMNVEV (reference sequence). The CDR3 sequence: CASSLITGTGSPLHF. CDR3 coding DNA: TGTGCCAGCAGTTTGATAACAGGGACGGGTTCACCCCTCCACTTT.

This clonotype was detected many times. V is TRBV4-1 and J is TRBJ2-2; TRBD2 aligns across 10 bases. CDR1 and CDR2 from the germline V gene are MGHRA and YSYEKL. Unmatched junction bases numbered 8, after V lost 1 base and J lost 3 bases. The CDR3 is made up of 18 amino acids. CDR3 region: CASSQVASGRFDTGELFF. The DNA for the CDR3 is TGCGCCAGCAGCCAAGTTGCTAGCGGGAGATTTGACACCGGGGAGCTGTTTTTT.